This entry features one TCR beta chain sequence. This entry is derived from a study of graft-versus-host responses after intestinal transplantation. V was clipped by 5 bases and J by 2 bases; unmatched bases: 4. This CDR3 has 13 residues. Germline V CDR1 and CDR2: GTSNPN, SVGIG (reference sequence). Some clones are missing from TCRdb's copy, which holds only in-frame ones; the method was immunoSEQ multiplex PCR. Altogether 85,000 to 100,000 clones are present, about 82% being singletons, with the ten largest covering approximately 1.4%. The chain employs TRBV30 and TRBJ1-1; 8 nucleotides line up with TRBD1. The specimen was PBMCs, collected 255 days after intestinal transplant. This receptor was obtained from a human patient who received an intestinal transplant, so some T cells may come from the graft donor. The CDR3 is CAWVGQANTEAFF. DNA of the CDR3: TGTGCCTGGGTGGGACAGGCCAACACTGAAGCTTTCTTT.